Given below is one T cell receptor (beta chain) in context. Its binding antigen is unknown. No much larger clone exists at a distance of one base, and base qualities are not known. Libraries were prepared through 5' RACE. The run used an Illumina HiSeq 2500. A second PCR of about 6 to 11 cycles was performed with a sample-barcoded 5' primer and a J-beta primer mix. A unique molecular identifier was introduced onto each TCR beta cDNA molecule by a template-switch 5' adaptor carrying 12 random nucleotides. Each sample yielded at least 2.5 million CDR3-containing paired-end reads. The Mint cDNA synthesis kit, primed by a TRBC-specific oligonucleotide, was used to synthesize first-strand cDNA from all RNA. After uracil-DNA glycosylase treatment, a first 18-cycle PCR used universal primers M1SS and BC2_uni_R on all cDNA. Per the original workflow: For normalization, 1 million high-quality reads, each with a distinct molecular identifier, were randomly selected from each sample. Reads with shared molecular identifiers were discarded instead of being binned into consensus sequences. CDR3 identification, clonotype clustering and error correction used MiTCR with a Q25 quality threshold and the strictest error-elimination algorithm. A nonparametric unseen species model using Euler transformation provided a lower-bound estimate of total TCR beta diversity. TCRdb trimmed public reads at Q25 via fastp, called clones via MiXCR and kept in-frame beta chains. Each entry merges the rows of one CDR3 protein and shows their most common DNA and genes. For this entry, the V and J calls and clone size follow TCRdb and not the study's own pipeline. Recorded for this sample are hundreds of thousands of distinct CDR3 sequences; roughly 25% of them occurred a single time. The top ten hold 2.5% to 3.5% of the sample.

This sample was included in a study of blood T cells in healthy people across ages (dated by TCRdb to 2015 to 2017). In terms of the full investigation: In model experiments, roughly one uniquely barcoded TCR beta cDNA molecule per two T cells was captured by template switching. The study measured age-related changes in TCR beta repertoire diversity using deep sequencing normalized with unique cDNA molecular identifiers. Donors were grouped into four age groups: young (average roughly 17 years), middle-aged (about 40), aged (around 60) and long-lived (roughly 80). The study analyzed two additional independent replicas of 1 million unique cDNA reads from the same blood draw for two donors, one aged 18 to 29 and one aged 80 or older.

Donors were 35 to 40 systemically healthy Caucasian individuals from Russia aged 6 to 90 years. Each donor gave 9.5 to 10 milliliters of peripheral blood, drawn into EDTA-treated Vacutainer tubes. PBMCs were isolated by Ficoll-Paque density-gradient centrifugation, with at least 7 million obtained per sample. Trizol reagent was used to extract total RNA from PBMCs, with at least 5.5 micrograms per sample. Naive CD45RAhigh/CD27high T cell percentages were measured by flow cytometry on a PBMC aliquot from every donor. Spanning cysteine to phenylalanine, the CDR3 consists of 16 amino acids. Left in the record is the CDR3 DNA by itself, 48 bases read in frame from the first base. Taken from the germline V gene, the CDR1 and CDR2 loops are SGDLS and YYNGEE. V and J are truncated by 3 bases and 4 bases respectively, leaving an intervening sequence of 19 bases. General conclusions and limits of the study: Compared with the aged group, more naive CD4+ T cells, fewer expanded clones and increased TCR diversity were shown by the long-lived group, suggesting age selection. Estimates of total diversity from one million sequenced T cells were regarded as lower bounds and underestimates. Bulk unsorted PBMC profiling prevented conclusive comparison of naive and antigen-experienced compartments. Because donor CMV infection status was unknown, age-related changes in expanded clonotypes were potentially confounded. As age increased, observed TCR beta diversity per million T cells dropped in a roughly linear way, and a significant reduction was already evident by age approximately 40. The percentage of naive T cells measured by flow cytometry correlated strongly with observed TCR beta diversity.

These records were also assigned to another study, of T cells of mothers and their children. Looking at the second paper: Nine systemically healthy Caucasian individuals served as donors, namely three mothers together with their six children. cDNA synthesis used all of the extracted RNA, with around 1.5 ug of RNA in each 15 ul reaction. Sample barcodes and 2-4 random nucleotides were added via the M1S primer in the second PCR. Each mother yielded over 9 million TCR beta CDR3 reads and each child roughly 3.1 million reads. Thymic selection similarly shapes TCR recombination output in related and unrelated pairs, with minor effect from inherited differences. Normalized repertoire overlap in related mother-child pairs was always slightly higher than in unrelated mother-child pairs, but the difference was never significant. With a sensitivity of about 100 clones per million clonotypes, no persistent microchimeric T cell clones were detected. The study used deep NGS to compare TCR beta repertoires of mothers and children, seeking features distinguishing related mother-child pairs from unrelated individuals. The mean age was roughly 44 +/- 4 years for the mothers and roughly 10 +/- 4 years for the children. After adapters were ligated using NEBNext reagents, the libraries underwent 100+100 nt paired-end sequencing on an Illumina HiSeq 2000. To prevent cross-contamination, the mother and child libraries were prepared a month apart and were sequenced in separate runs. Each donor had between roughly 500,000 and 2,100,000 distinct TCR beta clonotypes identified. Naive TCR beta clonotypes were estimated from low-frequency clonotypes matched to each donor's FACS-determined naive share, without sorting.

The sample taken for sequencing was blood. The rearrangement combines TRBV9 with TRBJ1-2; too little of a D gene remains to name it. The receptor was derived from a boy under 18 in good health. The bases read TGTGCCAGCAGCGAGGAAGCGAGTGGATCGGCCTATGGCTACACCTTC. It is translated as CASSEEASGSAYGYTF.